This TCR beta chain is drawn from a study of HIV-infected patients and healthy controls. Whole blood was used without fractionation, so all unsorted peripheral T cells were included. The germline CDR1 and CDR2 sequences are MNHNS and SASEGT. The CDR3 totals 12 residues. V was clipped by 8 bases and J by 4 bases, with 11 bases between them. Alpha and beta constant-region primers primed reverse transcription of about 500 ng RNA. Each of the alpha and beta chains got its own library through chain-specific third strand synthesis with indices. Each CDR3 protein is one row after TCRdb ran MiXCR on the 5' RACE reads. The table includes about 6,000 distinct CDR3 sequences, roughly a tenth detected once.

This receptor was identified in an adult with HIV infection. V gene TRBV6-1 combines with J gene TRBJ1-2; perhaps TRBD1 as D (6 bases). The sequenced sample was blood, obtained before antiretroviral therapy. CDR3 protein: CASGDRIYGYTF. The CDR3 coding sequence is TGTGCCAGCGGAGACAGGATCTATGGCTACACCTTC.